The 20 T cell receptor beta chains given below trace back to one sample, sequenced in a study of CD8+ T cells in alopecia areata. The treatment denotes: oral pan-JAK inhibitor, 5-10 mg twice daily. Reverse transcribed after extraction, RNA yielded cDNA as the sequencing template. The method was immunoSEQ multiplex PCR; TCRdb's version includes in-frame clones alone and lacks a portion of them. The table records more than 150,000 clones, roughly three fifths of them present only once. The sample consisted of CD4+ T cells sorted from blood, taken at week 4, from a patient treated with tofacitinib. Receptors originate from a human donor with alopecia areata.

The rearrangement joins TRBV6-1 to TRBJ1-1, with 7 bases fitting TRBD1. V trimming: 8 bases; J trimming: 4 bases; junction bases outside the gene matches: 10. The germline CDR1 and CDR2 sequences are MNHNS and SASEGT. The CDR3 totals 14 residues. In DNA form, the CDR3 reads TGTGCCAGCCGTAACAGGGGCGGCGGCACTGAAGCTTTCTTT. This sequence encodes CASRNRGGGTEAFF.

This clone has only one observation. V gene TRBV29-1 combines with J gene TRBJ1-1; maybe TRBD1 (5 bases). This CDR3 is built from 10 residues. CDR1 and CDR2 from the germline V gene are SQVTM and ANQGSEA. The germline V and J ends were trimmed by 7 bases and 10 bases, with 13 bases remaining between them. In nucleotides, the CDR3 is TGCAGCGAAGAGGGGCATGGAGCTTTCTTT. Translation: CSEEGHGAFF.

The chain is built from TRBV7-2 and TRBJ1-1; D unclear. CDR3 length: 16 amino acids. Trimming removed 0 bases at V and 6 bases at J, with 17 bases between. The germline V gene has CDR1 SGHTA and CDR2 FQGNSA. The CDR3 protein is CASSLAIAGLVSEAFF. CDR3 nucleotides: TGTGCCAGCAGCTTAGCCATTGCGGGGTTAGTATCTGAAGCTTTCTTT.

The genes are TRBV18 and TRBJ1-2; D may be TRBD1 (5 bases). This CDR3 is built from 17 residues. Germline assignment: CDR1 KGHSH and CDR2 LQKENI. With 3 bases removed from V and 0 bases from J, the gap between germline ends came to 17 bases. The CDR3 sequence: CASSPQQATTSNYGYTF. The CDR3 DNA reads as TGTGCCAGCTCACCCCAACAGGCGACTACCTCTAACTATGGCTACACCTTC. The variable domain in full, completed from reference TRBV18 and TRBJ1-2, reads NAGVMQNPRHLVRRRGQEARLRCSPMKGHSHVYWYRQLPEEGLKFMVYLQKENIIDESGMPKERFSAEFPKEGPSILRIQQVVRGDSAAYFCASSPQQATTSNYGYTFGSGTRLTVV.

The chain recombines TRBV10-3 with TRBJ1-1, with 11 positions matching TRBD1. CDR3 length: 16 amino acids. Germline lookup yields CDR1 ENHRY and CDR2 SYGVKD. V dropped 7 bases and J dropped 4; count of bases not matched to a gene: 11. CDR3 bases: TGTGCCATCACCCTCGGACAGGGGGCGCGGGGCACTGAAGCTTTCTTT. Its translation is CAITLGQGARGTEAFF.

The chain is built from TRBV29-1 and TRBJ2-1; TRBD2 matches at 7 bases. Germline-derived CDR1 and CDR2 are SQVTM and ANQGSEA. CDR3 length: 14 residues. V lost 8 bases, J lost 4 bases, and 11 bases stayed unmatched. The CDR3 region is CSTPRGTTYNEQFF. CDR3 DNA sequence: TGCAGCACCCCACGGGGGACTACGTACAATGAGCAGTTCTTC.

This sequence joins TRBV11-2 and TRBJ1-6; D call uncertain. Germline V gene data show CDR1 as SGHAT and CDR2 as FQNNGV. Between the trimmed V and J ends, which lost 3 bases and 9 bases, there was a span of 12 bases. The CDR3 is 14 amino acids. This CDR3 is CASSFSGYGSPLHF. CDR3 bases: TGTGCCAGCAGCTTCTCGGGTTATGGTTCACCCCTCCACTTT.

For this clone: The sample carries other DNA sequences with the same CDR3. The chain joins TRBV20-1 to TRBJ2-5; tentatively, D is TRBD1 (5 bases). With 3 bases removed from V and 3 bases from J, the gap between germline ends came to 5 bases. The CDR3 totals 11 residues. Per the germline V gene, CDR1 is DFQATT and CDR2 is SNEGSKA (reference sequence). The CDR3 sequence is CSASREETQYF. The CDR3 nucleotides are TGCAGTGCTAGCAGGGAAGAGACCCAGTACTTC.

The chain couples TRBV14 to TRBJ2-2; the D gene is possibly TRBD1 (5 bases). Germline CDR1 and CDR2: SGHDN and FVKESK. This CDR3 spans 15 amino acids. Trimming removed 4 bases at V and 7 bases at J, with 16 bases between. CDR3 sequence (DNA): TGTGCCAGCAGCCCAAGAACAGGCCTGGTCGGGGAGCTGTTTTTT. Protein sequence: CASSPRTGLVGELFF.

The chain has TRBV30 and TRBJ2-7; possibly TRBD1 for D (5 bases). The CDR3 is 12 amino acids. Germline V lookup: CDR1 GTSNPN, CDR2 SVGIG (reference sequence). V shed 1 base and J shed 8 bases, with 12 bases lying between them. CDR3 DNA sequence: TGTGCCTGGAGTGGGACCTCAGGGAAGCAGTACTTC. Protein: CAWSGTSGKQYF.

V gene TRBV6-5 combines with J gene TRBJ1-4; unclear D gene. CDR3 length: 15 residues. The V end lost 0 bases, the J end lost 5 bases, and 10 bases lay between the germline ends. CDR1 MNHEY and CDR2 SVGAGI come from the germline V gene. In nucleotides, the CDR3 is TGTGCCAGCAGTTACTCTGGGGTGATCAATGAAAAACTGTTTTTT. It codes for CASSYSGVINEKLFF.

This rearrangement joins TRBV7-3 to TRBJ2-1; tentatively, D is TRBD1 or TRBD2 (5 bases each). CDR3 length equals 17 residues. Germline-derived CDR1 and CDR2 are SGHTA and FQGTGA. Trimming took 2 bases from V and 0 from J, leaving 14 bases between them. Here the CDR3 DNA reads TGTGCCAGCAGCTTAGGGGGAAGTATCAGCTCCTACAATGAGCAGTTCTTC. This gives the protein CASSLGGSISSYNEQFF.

The chain couples TRBV29-1 to TRBJ1-1, with TRBD1 as a possible D gene (6 bases). CDR1 and CDR2 (germline): SQVTM, ANQGSEA. The ends were cut back, 1 base at V and 6 bases at J, with 15 bases in the middle. CDR3 length: 14 amino acids. The CDR3 is CSVEVQGQNAEAFF. CDR3 coding DNA: TGCAGCGTTGAAGTACAGGGTCAAAACGCTGAAGCTTTCTTT.

The genes are TRBV7-2 and TRBJ1-1; D ambiguous. CDR1 is SGHTA, CDR2 FQGNSA, per germline. The CDR3 spans 13 residues. The V and J ends lost 1 base and 3 bases respectively, with 6 bases between them. CDR3 loop: CASSLGSYTEAFF. The CDR3 nucleotides read TGTGCCAGCAGCTTAGGGAGTTACACTGAAGCTTTCTTT.

This clone was detected once. The chain employs TRBV30 and TRBJ2-5; D remains ambiguous. The length of the CDR3 is 10 residues. Per the germline V gene, CDR1 is GTSNPN and CDR2 is SVGIG (reference sequence). Trimming removed 2 bases at V and 7 bases at J, with 5 bases between. CDR3 in DNA: TGTGCCTGGAGTATGGGGACCCAGTACTTC. Its translation: CAWSMGTQYF.

This chain uses TRBV15 with TRBJ2-4, with 7 bases lining up with TRBD1. With 3 bases clipped from V and 6 bases from J, the junction kept 8 bases outside the gene matches. The germline V gene has CDR1 LNHNV and CDR2 YYDKDF (reference sequence). There are 15 residues in the CDR3. CDR3: CATSRSQGGVNIQYF. The CDR3 bases are TGTGCCACCAGCAGGTCCCAAGGGGGCGTAAACATTCAGTACTTC.

This clone has only a few counts. The rearrangement uses TRBV7-2 and TRBJ1-4; D is unresolved. The CDR3 contains 15 residues. Trimming stripped 1 base from V and 1 base from J, with 7 bases between. CDR1 is SGHTA and CDR2 is FQGNSA in the germline V gene. CDR3 amino acids: CASSLGGLTNEKLFF. The CDR3 DNA reads as TGTGCCAGCAGCTTAGGCGGGTTAACTAATGAAAAACTGTTTTTT.

The genes are TRBV7-2 and TRBJ2-1; D ambiguous. Trimming cost V 5 bases and J 8 bases, with 16 bases left between them. The CDR3 spans 14 residues. CDR1 is SGHTA, CDR2 FQGNSA, per germline. The CDR3 region has the DNA TGTGCCAGCAGCCCGCAAATACACAGATATGAGCAGTTCTTC. This gives the protein CASSPQIHRYEQFF.

This clone came up once. V and J are TRBV29-1 and TRBJ1-6, with D possibly matching TRBD1 (5 bases). The CDR3 runs to 15 residues. Germline V gene sequence: CDR1 SQVTM, CDR2 ANQGSEA. The V and J ends lost 4 bases and 7 bases respectively, with 17 bases between them. DNA for the CDR3: TGCAGCGTTGGGGGGACTCTCGGCACCAATTCACCCCTCCACTTT. Protein product: CSVGGTLGTNSPLHF.

The V and J genes are TRBV29-1 and TRBJ1-2, with D unclear. Trimming removed 0 bases at V and 5 bases at J, with 4 bases between. The V gene's germline CDR1 is SQVTM and CDR2 ANQGSEA. The CDR3 sequence is 11 residues long. The CDR3 DNA reads as TGCAGCGTTGAAGACGGGTATGGCTACACCTTC. Protein product: CSVEDGYGYTF. The full variable domain, completed using reference TRBV29-1 and TRBJ1-2, is SAVISQKPSRDICQRGTSLTIQCQVDSQVTMMFWYRQQPGQSLTLIATANQGSEATYESGFVIDKFPISRPNLTFSTLTVSNMSPEDSSIYLCSVEDGYGYTFGSGTRLTVV.